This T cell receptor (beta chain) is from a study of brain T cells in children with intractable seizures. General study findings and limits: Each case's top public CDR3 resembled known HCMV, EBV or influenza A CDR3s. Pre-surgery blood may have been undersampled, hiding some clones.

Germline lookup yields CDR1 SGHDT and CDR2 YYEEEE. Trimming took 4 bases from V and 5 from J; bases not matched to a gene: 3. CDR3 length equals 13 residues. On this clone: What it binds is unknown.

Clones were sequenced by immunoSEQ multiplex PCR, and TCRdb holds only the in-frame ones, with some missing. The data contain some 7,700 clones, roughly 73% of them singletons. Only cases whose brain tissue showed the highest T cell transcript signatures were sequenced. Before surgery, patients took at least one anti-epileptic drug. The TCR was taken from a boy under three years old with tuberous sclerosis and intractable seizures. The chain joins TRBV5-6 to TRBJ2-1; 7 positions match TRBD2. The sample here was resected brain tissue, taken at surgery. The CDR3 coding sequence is TGTGCCAGCAGCCTCGGGACTAACAATGAGCAGTTCTTC. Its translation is CASSLGTNNEQFF.